This TCR beta chain stems from a study of PD-L1 blockade in urothelial cancer (dated by TCRdb to between 2016 and 2019). Background for the entire study: Every patient began therapy in the mid-2010s and was given atezolizumab 1,200 mg intravenously every 3 weeks. Twenty-five of 29 patients were identified as males with urothelial cancer of bladder origin, and a prior smoking history was reported by 18 of 29 patients. Patients had an ECOG performance status of 0 or 1 and had received between 0 and 3 prior chemotherapy regimens. Blood samples were analyzed 3 weeks after the start of treatment (second dose) and 6 weeks after the start of treatment. Blood samples yielded a median of roughly 140,000 T cells and roughly 83,000 unique TCRs, with median clonality roughly 0.084. The study, an exploratory multi-omic analysis, examined somatic, immune and clinical correlates of response to PD-L1 blockade with atezolizumab in urothelial cancer. Pretreatment tumor samples, along with matched peripheral blood collected serially before and after atezolizumab treatment, underwent TCR sequencing. Progression-free survival longer than 6 months counted as durable clinical benefit, and TCR features were additionally tested against both progression-free and overall survival. In the same patients, whole exome sequencing and RNA sequencing of pretreatment tumors were performed in addition to TCR sequencing. Several patients achieved durable clinical benefit and roughly 20 did not. Approximately 29 patients had pretreatment blood TCR-seq, roughly 24 had at least one posttreatment blood collection, and roughly 24 had tumor TCR-seq. Study-wide findings and limitations: Because the sample size was small (n ≈ 30) and many exploratory analyses were performed, the results are intended to be hypothesis-generating. Patients with durable benefit showed greater expansion of tumor-associated TCR clones in peripheral blood 3 weeks after starting treatment (n ≈ 22, p = 0.022). Improved progression-free and overall survival was associated with having pretreatment peripheral blood TCR clonality below the median.

With regard to this clone: The antigen it recognizes is unknown. Qualities for individual bases were not recorded, and no much larger clone is one base off.

What this sample's time point label stands for: peripheral blood 6 weeks after treatment start. A cohort of around 28 patients with locally advanced or metastatic urothelial carcinoma, treated at Memorial Sloan Kettering on a trial protocol, was included. Peripheral blood mononuclear cells were collected pretreatment and during treatment, with between 1 and 8 total time points obtained per patient. The Qiagen DNeasy Blood extraction kit was used to purify genomic DNA from total PBMCs and from tumor samples. Collected pretreatment and during treatment, PBMCs were isolated and stored as previously described. V is shortened by 0 bases, J by 10 bases, and the region joining them spans 15 bases. From cysteine to phenylalanine, the CDR3 is 14 amino acids long. The DNA shown is the 42-base CDR3, in frame from base 1. CDR1 and CDR2 were assigned from the germline V gene as LGHNA and YSLEER. Synthetic TCR analog templates were spiked into each PCR to estimate absolute template abundance from read counts. TCRbeta CDR3 regions were amplified from genomic DNA with bias-controlled V and J gene primers using the immunoSEQ assay. Sequencing of rearranged TCRbeta segments was done at approximately 20X coverage. As for how the authors treated the data: Sequencing errors were corrected by clustering, and CDR3s were annotated against IMGT so that V, D and J genes could be assigned. Downstream analyses used only productive TCRbeta rearrangements and left out out-of-frame or stop-codon sequences. Clonality was computed as one minus Shannon entropy normalized by the log of the number of unique productive sequences. Clones differing between time points or between blood and tumor were identified by Fisher's exact test with Benjamini-Hochberg correction at adjusted p below 0.01. The immuneACCESS repertoire file appears here via TCRdb, limited to in-frame rearrangements. These files lack a portion of the clones; in checked studies, under half of the deficit traces to unresolved V genes, and the cause of the others is not known. The V and J calls and clone size are taken from that table; D and trimming were inferred from the DNA. This sample has some 48,000 clones in its table, and 86% of those were observed once. The top ten clones comprise 10% of the sample.

The starting material was PBMCs, obtained around atezolizumab (anti-PD-L1) treatment. Recombination connected TRBV4-3 to TRBJ1-1, with the D segment identity uncertain. The origin of this receptor is a man between 60 and 75 years old with urothelial cancer. The sequence in DNA is TGCGCCAGCAGCCAAGATGAGGGTAGCAGAGGAGCTTTCTTT. Translated, it gives CASSQDEGSRGAFF.